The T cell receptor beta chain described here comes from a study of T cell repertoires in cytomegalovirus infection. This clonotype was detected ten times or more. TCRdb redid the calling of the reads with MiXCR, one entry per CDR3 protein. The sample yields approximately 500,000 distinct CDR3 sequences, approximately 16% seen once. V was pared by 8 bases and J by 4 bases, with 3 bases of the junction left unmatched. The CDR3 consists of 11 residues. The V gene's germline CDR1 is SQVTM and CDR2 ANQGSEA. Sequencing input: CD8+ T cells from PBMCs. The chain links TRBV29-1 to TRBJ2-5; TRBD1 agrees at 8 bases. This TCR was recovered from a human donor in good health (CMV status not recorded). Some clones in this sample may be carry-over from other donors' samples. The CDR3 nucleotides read TGCAGCATCGACAGGGGAGAGACCCAGTACTTC. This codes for CSIDRGETQYF.